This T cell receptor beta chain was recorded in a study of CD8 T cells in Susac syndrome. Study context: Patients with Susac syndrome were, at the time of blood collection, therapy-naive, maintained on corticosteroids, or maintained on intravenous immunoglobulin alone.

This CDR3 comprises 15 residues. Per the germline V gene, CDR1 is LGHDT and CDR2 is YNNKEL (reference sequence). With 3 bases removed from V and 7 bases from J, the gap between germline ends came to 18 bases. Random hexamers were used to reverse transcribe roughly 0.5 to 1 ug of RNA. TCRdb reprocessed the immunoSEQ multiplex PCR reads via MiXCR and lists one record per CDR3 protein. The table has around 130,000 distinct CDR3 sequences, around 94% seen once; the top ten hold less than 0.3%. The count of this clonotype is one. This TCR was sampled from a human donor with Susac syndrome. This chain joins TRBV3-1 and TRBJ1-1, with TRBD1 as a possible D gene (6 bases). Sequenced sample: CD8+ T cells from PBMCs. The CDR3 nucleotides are TGTGCCAGCAGCCAGGGGGCAGCTCGGATTGTTGAAGCTTTCTTT. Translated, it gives CASSQGAARIVEAFF.